Listed here is a single T cell receptor beta chain. The antigen it binds to is not known. No much larger clone exists at a distance of one base, and base qualities are not known. The sample is drawn from a study of early T cells in non-severe SARS-CoV-2 infection (TCRdb year 2021). With respect to the entire study: TCR sequencing used bulk RNA from unsorted whole blood, so alpha and beta chains could not be paired. The study at large found these results: VDJdb matching was skewed toward anti-spike CD8 responses and likely underestimated virus-specific expansions by missing private and CD4 specificities.

The CDR3 starts with the cysteine, ends with the phenylalanine, and has 13 residues. Left in the record is the CDR3 DNA by itself, 39 bases read in frame from the first base. At the junction V is shortened by 4 bases and J by 5 bases; bases outside the gene matches: 3. CDR1 and CDR2 were assigned from the germline V gene as KGHSH and LQKENI. Library creation used 5' RACE. Sequenced using a NextSeq 500. Unique molecular identifiers were attached to individual cDNA molecules in the TCR library protocol so that sequencing error and PCR bias could be corrected. Both TCR alpha and beta chains were sequenced, and tight co-correlation was observed between alpha and beta sequence abundances in each sample. From the authors' description of their analysis: V gene, J gene and CDR3 annotation of TCR sequences was performed with Decombinator V4. Expanded TCRs were defined as changing significantly between any two time points under a Poisson model with p below 0.0001. TCR abundances were normalised to the total number of TCRs sequenced in each sample and reported as counts per million. MAIT TCRs were defined by TRAV1-2 paired with TRAJ12, TRAJ20 or TRAJ33, and iNKT TCRs by TRAV10 paired with TRAJ18. A search of VDJdb, accessed on 1 November 2021, was run for TCRs annotated to CMV, EBV and SARS-CoV-2, with TCRs annotated for multiple antigens excluded. The public reads were reprocessed in TCRdb via fastp at Q25 and MiXCR, keeping in-frame beta chains. Rows with a matching CDR3 protein are joined into one entry that keeps the most common DNA and genes. These V and J calls originate from TCRdb's pipeline instead of the authors' own analysis. In this sample the table shows 90,000 to 130,000 distinct CDR3 sequences, about 12% of which occur a single time. Clones ranked in the top ten supply around 3.2% of the sample.

A case-control design nested within a healthcare worker cohort in London, UK, was used, with weekly nasopharyngeal swab PCR tests and blood sampling performed. Between 23 and 31 March 2020, the week of the UK lockdown, healthcare workers were enrolled and then followed up weekly for as long as 16 weeks. The chain employs TRBV18 and TRBJ2-3, and 7 junction bases match TRBD2. The sequence derives from an adult who was a healthcare worker with PCR-confirmed SARS-CoV-2 infection or an uninfected control (not recorded which). Specimen: whole blood. Read as DNA, the sequence is TGTGCCAGCTCACTCACGGGGGGAGATACGCAGTATTTT. It is translated as CASSLTGGDTQYF.